This TCR beta chain was profiled in a study of blood T cell repertoires in COVID-19 (dated by TCRdb to the early 2020s). For the study in its entirety: Samples covering the acute and convalescent phases of COVID-19 were provided by collaborators in the United States, Italy and Spain. A freely available public database, intended as a resource for researchers studying the immune response to SARS-CoV-2, is where the repertoires were released. Samples were obtained from the ongoing ImmuneRACE study (first 160 participants) and from 1,200 or so subjects provided by 6 global collaborators. Nearly every sample came with metadata listing a de-identified subject ID, COVID-19 status, age in years and sex. Subjects who had been exposed to COVID-19, were actively infected with it, or had recovered from it provided the deeply sampled blood TCRbeta repertoires that made up the dataset. The material from the prospective study consisted of cDNA or gDNA derived from T cells, B-cell-depleted T cells, or PBMCs. HLA class I and class II types, where available, came from metadata supplied by the sample provider rather than from assay-based typing.

On this clone itself: Its target antigen remains unknown. Per-base quality was not reported, and no clone a single base away is much larger than it.

The immunoSEQ Assay, a bias-controlled multiplex PCR, was used to amplify TCRbeta CDR3 regions from genomic DNA. The study's own analysis went as follows. The number of nucleated cells in each sample was estimated by amplification of reference gene primers within the assay. To quantify the absolute abundance of each unique TCRbeta CDR3 rearrangement, sequence reads were collapsed and filtered. For each sample, productive Simpson clonality was calculated as the square root of Simpson's diversity index across productive rearrangements. Here the immuneACCESS table is served through TCRdb, limited to in-frame sequences with V and J called. Missing clones are a known gap in these copies; in checked studies unresolved V genes cover under half, and the rest lacks a known reason. V, J and clone size derive from that table, while D and trimming were established from the DNA sequence. In this sample the table shows around 200,000 clones, 87% of which occur a single time. The ten largest clonotypes hold 10% of the sample.

What the authors observed across the whole study: Clinical and demographic metadata were provided uncurated, with the amount varying by source and participant.

From cysteine to phenylalanine, the CDR3 is 15 amino acids long. This entry keeps only the CDR3 DNA: 45 bases, framed from base 1. The V and J ends are trimmed by 7 bases and 4 bases, leaving 21 bases between them. The germline V gene supplies CDR1 SGHRS and CDR2 YFSETQ. Enrolling through a virtual design, the prospective study's participants ranged in age from roughly 18 to 100 years and lived across about two dozen United States geographic areas. In the prospective study, cohorts were assigned on the basis of participant-reported clinical history obtained from a screening survey and a study questionnaire. In the prospective study, whole blood, serum and a nasopharyngeal or oropharyngeal swab were collected from each participant by mobile phlebotomists. Prospective study participants could optionally give additional blood draws and questionnaires over a roughly two-month period. Before DNA extraction, blood samples from the prospective study were shipped at room temperature or frozen.

The origin of this receptor is a man in his late teens or twenties with acute COVID-19. The sample taken for sequencing was PBMCs or T cells enriched from blood (not recorded which). This chain joins TRBV5-1 to TRBJ2-7; the D gene is possibly TRBD1, with 6 bases matching. The base sequence is TGCGCCAGCCGAAGGCGACAGGAAGTGACATACGAGCAGTACTTC. Its product reads: CASRRRQEVTYEQYF.